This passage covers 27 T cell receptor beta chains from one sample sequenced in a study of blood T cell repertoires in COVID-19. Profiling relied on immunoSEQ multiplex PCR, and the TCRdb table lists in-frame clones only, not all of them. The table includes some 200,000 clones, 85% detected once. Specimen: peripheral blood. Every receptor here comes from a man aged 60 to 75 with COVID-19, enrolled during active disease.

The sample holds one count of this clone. CDR3 nucleotides: TGTGCCAGCAGTTTCGAGGCCTCCAACGCTTTCTTT. Translating gives CASSFEASNAFF. The chain combines TRBV6-5 with TRBJ1-1; no firm D call. The ends were cut back, 4 bases at V and 11 bases at J, with 14 bases in the middle. The length of the CDR3 is 12 residues. Germline lookup yields CDR1 MNHEY and CDR2 SVGAGI.

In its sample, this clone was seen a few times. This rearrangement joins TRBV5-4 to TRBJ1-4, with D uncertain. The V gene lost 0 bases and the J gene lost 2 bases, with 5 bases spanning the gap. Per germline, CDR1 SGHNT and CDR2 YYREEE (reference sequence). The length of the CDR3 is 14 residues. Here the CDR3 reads CASSLDQTNEKLFF. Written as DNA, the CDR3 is TGTGCCAGCAGCTTGGACCAGACTAATGAAAAACTGTTTTTT. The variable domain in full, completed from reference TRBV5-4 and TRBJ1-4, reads ETGVTQSPTHLIKTRGQQVTLRCSSQSGHNTVSWYQQALGQGPQFIFQYYREEENGRGNFPPRFSGLQFPNYSSELNVNALELDDSALYLCASSLDQTNEKLFFGSGTQLSVL.

CDR3 sequence: CASSYIAGRQNQPQHF. Here the CDR3 DNA reads TGTGCCAGCAGTTACATTGCGGGACGGCAAAATCAGCCCCAGCATTTT. The V call is TRBV6-2 or TRBV6-3, the J call TRBJ1-5; weak D call: TRBD1 (5 bases). The germline CDR1 and CDR2 sequences are MNHEY and SVGEGT. V lost 2 bases and J 4 bases, leaving 15 bases between the germline ends. The CDR3 sequence is 16 residues long.

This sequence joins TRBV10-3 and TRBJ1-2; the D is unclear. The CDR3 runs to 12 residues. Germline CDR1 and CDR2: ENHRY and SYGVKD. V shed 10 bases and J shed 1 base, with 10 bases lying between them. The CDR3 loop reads CATSGDNYGYTF. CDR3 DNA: TGTGCCACCTCGGGAGATAACTATGGCTACACCTTC.

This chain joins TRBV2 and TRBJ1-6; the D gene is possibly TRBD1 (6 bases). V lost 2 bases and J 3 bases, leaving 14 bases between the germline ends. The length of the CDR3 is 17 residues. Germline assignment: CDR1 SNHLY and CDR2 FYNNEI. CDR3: CASSESSGAHYNSPLHF. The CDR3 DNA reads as TGTGCCAGCAGTGAATCATCAGGGGCCCACTATAATTCACCCCTCCACTTT.

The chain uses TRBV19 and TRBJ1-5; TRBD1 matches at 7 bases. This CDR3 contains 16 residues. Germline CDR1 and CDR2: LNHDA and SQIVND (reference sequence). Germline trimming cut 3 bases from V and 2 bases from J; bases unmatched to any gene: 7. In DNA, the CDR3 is TGTGCCAGTAGTATCACAGGGGCCCGGGGCAATCAGCCCCAGCATTTT. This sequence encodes CASSITGARGNQPQHF.

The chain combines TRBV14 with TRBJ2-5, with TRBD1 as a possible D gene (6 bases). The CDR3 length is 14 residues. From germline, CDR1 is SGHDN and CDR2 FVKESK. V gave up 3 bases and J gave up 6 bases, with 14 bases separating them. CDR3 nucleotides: TGTGCCAGCAGCCACGGGACAACGGCGAAGACCCAGTACTTC. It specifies CASSHGTTAKTQYF.

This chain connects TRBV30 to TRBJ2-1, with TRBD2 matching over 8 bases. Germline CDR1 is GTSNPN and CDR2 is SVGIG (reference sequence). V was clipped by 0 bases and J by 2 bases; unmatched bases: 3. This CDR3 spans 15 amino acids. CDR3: CAWSVSGGAYNEQFF. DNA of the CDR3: TGTGCCTGGAGTGTGAGCGGGGGAGCCTACAATGAGCAGTTCTTC.

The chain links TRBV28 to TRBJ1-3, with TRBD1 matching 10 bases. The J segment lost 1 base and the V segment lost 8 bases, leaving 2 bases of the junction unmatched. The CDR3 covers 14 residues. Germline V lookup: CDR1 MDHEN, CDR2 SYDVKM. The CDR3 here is CASSGQGSGNTIYF. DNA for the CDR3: TGTGCCAGCTCGGGACAGGGGTCTGGAAACACCATATATTTT.

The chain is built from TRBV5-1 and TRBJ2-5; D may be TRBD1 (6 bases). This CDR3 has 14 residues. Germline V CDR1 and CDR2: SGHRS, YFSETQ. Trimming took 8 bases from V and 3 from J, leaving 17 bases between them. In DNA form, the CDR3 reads TGCGCCAGTACGCTCCAGGGGTTCGAAGAGACCCAGTACTTC. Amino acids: CASTLQGFEETQYF.

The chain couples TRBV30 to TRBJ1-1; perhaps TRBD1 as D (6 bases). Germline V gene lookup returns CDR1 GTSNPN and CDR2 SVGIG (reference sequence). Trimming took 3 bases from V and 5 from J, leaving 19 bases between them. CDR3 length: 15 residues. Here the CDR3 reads CAWRLNVGAHTEAFF. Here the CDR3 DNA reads TGTGCCTGGAGACTTAACGTGGGGGCACATACTGAAGCTTTCTTT. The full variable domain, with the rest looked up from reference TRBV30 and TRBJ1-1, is SQTIHQWPATLVQPVGSPLSLECTVEGTSNPNLYWYRQAAGRGLQLLFYSVGIGQISSEVPQNLSASRPQDRQFILSSKKLLLSDSGFYLCAWRLNVGAHTEAFFGQGTRLTVV.

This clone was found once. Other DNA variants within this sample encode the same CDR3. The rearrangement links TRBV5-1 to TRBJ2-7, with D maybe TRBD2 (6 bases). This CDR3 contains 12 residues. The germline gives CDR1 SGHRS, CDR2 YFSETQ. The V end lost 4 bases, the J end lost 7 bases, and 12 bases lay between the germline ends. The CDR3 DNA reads TGCGCCAGCAGCCAGGGTCGGGGGGAGCAGTACTTC. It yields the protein CASSQGRGEQYF.

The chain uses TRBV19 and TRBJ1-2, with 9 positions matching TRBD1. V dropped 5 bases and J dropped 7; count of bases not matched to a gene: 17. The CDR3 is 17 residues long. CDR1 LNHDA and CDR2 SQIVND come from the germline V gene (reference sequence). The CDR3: CASSPNSGTGSPIGYTF. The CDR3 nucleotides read TGTGCCAGTAGTCCTAATTCCGGGACAGGGAGTCCTATTGGCTACACCTTC.

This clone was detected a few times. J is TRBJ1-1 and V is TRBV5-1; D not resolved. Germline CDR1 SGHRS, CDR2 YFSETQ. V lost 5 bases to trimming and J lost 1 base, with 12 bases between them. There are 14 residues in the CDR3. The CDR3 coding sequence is TGCGCCAGCAGTTCCGGGGTACCGAACACTGAAGCTTTCTTT. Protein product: CASSSGVPNTEAFF.

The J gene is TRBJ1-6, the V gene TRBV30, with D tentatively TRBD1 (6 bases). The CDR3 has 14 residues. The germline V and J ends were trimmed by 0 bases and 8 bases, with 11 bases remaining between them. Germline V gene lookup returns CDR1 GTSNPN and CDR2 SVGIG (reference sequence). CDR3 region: CAWSVRGAYSPLHF. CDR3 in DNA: TGTGCCTGGAGTGTACGGGGGGCGTATTCACCCCTCCACTTT.

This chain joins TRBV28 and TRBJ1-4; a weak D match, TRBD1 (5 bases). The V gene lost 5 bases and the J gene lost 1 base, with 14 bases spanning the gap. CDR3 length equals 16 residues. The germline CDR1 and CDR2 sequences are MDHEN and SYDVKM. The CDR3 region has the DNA TGTGCCAGCAGTCGCCATCGAGACAGAACTAATGAAAAACTGTTTTTT. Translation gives CASSRHRDRTNEKLFF.

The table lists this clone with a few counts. In DNA, the CDR3 is TGTGCCAGTAGTATTCATTTGGCAGAAGCTTTCTTT. As protein: CASSIHLAEAFF. This chain connects TRBV19 to TRBJ1-1; no reliable D call. The CDR3 sequence is 12 residues long. V was pared by 3 bases and J by 8 bases, with 10 bases between. Germline V gene data show CDR1 as LNHDA and CDR2 as SQIVND (reference sequence).

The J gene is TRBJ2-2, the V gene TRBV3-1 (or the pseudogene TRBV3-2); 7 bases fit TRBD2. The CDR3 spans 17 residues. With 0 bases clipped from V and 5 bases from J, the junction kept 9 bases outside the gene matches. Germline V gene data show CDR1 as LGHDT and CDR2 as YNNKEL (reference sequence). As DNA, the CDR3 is TGTGCCAGCAGCCAAGAATCTCTAGCGGAGCGTACCGGGGAGCTGTTTTTT. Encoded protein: CASSQESLAERTGELFF.

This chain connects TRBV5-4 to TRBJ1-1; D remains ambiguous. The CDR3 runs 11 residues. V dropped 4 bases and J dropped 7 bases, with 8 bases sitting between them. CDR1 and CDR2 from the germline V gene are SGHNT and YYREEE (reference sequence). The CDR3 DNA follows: TGTGCCAGCAGCGTGGAGCTTGAAGCTTTCTTT. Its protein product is CASSVELEAFF.

The CDR3 bases are TGTGCCAGCAGCTTGGACAGCCCAACCTACAATGAGCAGTTCTTC. It encodes CASSLDSPTYNEQFF. The rearrangement uses TRBV5-4 and TRBJ2-1; D is unresolved. The germline V gene encodes CDR1 SGHNT and CDR2 YYREEE (reference sequence). The CDR3 loop spans 15 amino acids. V lost 0 bases and J 2 bases, leaving 9 bases between the germline ends.

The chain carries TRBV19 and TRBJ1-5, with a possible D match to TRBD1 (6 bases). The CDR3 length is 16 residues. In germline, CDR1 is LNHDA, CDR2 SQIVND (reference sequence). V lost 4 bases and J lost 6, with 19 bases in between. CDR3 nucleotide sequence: TGTGCCAGTAGTACAGTCTTACAGGGAGACAGTCAGCCCCAGCATTTT. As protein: CASSTVLQGDSQPQHF.

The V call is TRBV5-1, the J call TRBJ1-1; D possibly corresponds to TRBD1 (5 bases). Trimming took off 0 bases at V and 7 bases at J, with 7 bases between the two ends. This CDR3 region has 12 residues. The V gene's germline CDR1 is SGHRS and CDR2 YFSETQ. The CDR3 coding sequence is TGCGCCAGCAGCTTGGACGACAGTGAAGCTTTCTTT. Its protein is CASSLDDSEAFF.

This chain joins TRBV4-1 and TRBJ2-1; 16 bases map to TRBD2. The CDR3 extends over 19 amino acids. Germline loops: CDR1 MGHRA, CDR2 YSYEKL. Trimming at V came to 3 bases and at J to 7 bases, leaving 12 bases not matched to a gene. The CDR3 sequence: CASSHPGLAGGIDRNEQFF. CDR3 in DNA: TGCGCCAGCAGCCACCCGGGACTAGCGGGAGGGATAGATCGTAATGAGCAGTTCTTC.

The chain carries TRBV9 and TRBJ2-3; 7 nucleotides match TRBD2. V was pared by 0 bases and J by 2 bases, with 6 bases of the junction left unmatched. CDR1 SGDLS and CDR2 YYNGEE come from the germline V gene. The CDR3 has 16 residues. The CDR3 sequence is CASSVAGRTNTDTQYF. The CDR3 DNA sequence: TGTGCCAGCAGCGTAGCCGGGAGGACCAACACAGATACGCAGTATTTT.

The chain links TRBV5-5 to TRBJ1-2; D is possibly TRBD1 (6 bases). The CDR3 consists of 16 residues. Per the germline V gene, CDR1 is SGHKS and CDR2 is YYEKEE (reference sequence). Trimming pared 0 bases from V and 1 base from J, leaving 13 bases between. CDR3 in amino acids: CASSLDWTEDNYGYTF. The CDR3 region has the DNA TGTGCCAGCAGCTTGGATTGGACAGAAGATAACTATGGCTACACCTTC.

The CDR3 loop reads CASSLSTGIEAFF. In DNA, the CDR3 is TGTGCCAGCAGTCTATCGACAGGGATTGAAGCTTTCTTT. J is TRBJ1-1 and V is TRBV12-3 or TRBV12-4; 7 bases agree with TRBD1. CDR3 length: 13 residues. Trimming cost V 5 bases and J 7 bases; bases outside gene matches: 7.

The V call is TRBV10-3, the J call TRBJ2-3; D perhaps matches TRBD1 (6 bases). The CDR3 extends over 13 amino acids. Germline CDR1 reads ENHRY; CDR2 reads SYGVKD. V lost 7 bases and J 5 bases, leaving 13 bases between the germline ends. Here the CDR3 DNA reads TGTGCCATCAACGGACAGTCTGGAGATACGCAGTATTTT. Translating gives CAINGQSGDTQYF.